The 24 T cell receptor beta chains listed next were all sequenced from one sample in a study of T cell responses to AZD1222 COVID-19 vaccine (TCRdb year 2021). Library preparation used the immunoSEQ multiplex PCR assay. In TCRdb, the immuneACCESS table is reduced to in-frame sequences with V and J assigned. These tables do not hold every clone; where another copy was compared, an unresolved V gene accounts for under half, and the others remain unexplained. The sample data list roughly 140,000 clones, and roughly nine tenths of these were observed just once. Jointly, the top ten make up 9% to 9.5% of the sample. What the time point label conveys for this sample: about 28 days (+/-7) after the second vaccine dose. The input for sequencing was peripheral blood, taken 28 days after the second AZD1222 dose. The receptor set was obtained from an adult who received the AZD1222 COVID-19 vaccine.

V and J are TRBV24-1 and TRBJ1-1, with unresolved D. This CDR3 comprises 12 residues. The V and J ends lost 4 bases and 2 bases respectively, with 4 bases between them. CDR1 KGHDR and CDR2 SFDVKD come from the germline V gene. CDR3 in amino acids: CATSDYNTEAFF. CDR3 DNA: TGTGCCACCAGTGACTATAACACTGAAGCTTTCTTT.

The chain combines TRBV10-3 with TRBJ1-6, with no clear D. The CDR3 loop spans 12 amino acids. Germline V gene data show CDR1 as ENHRY and CDR2 as SYGVKD. The V gene lost 11 bases and the J gene lost 7 bases, with 12 bases spanning the gap. Written as DNA, the CDR3 is TGTGCCGCGTCGGATGGGAATTCACCCCTCCACTTT. Encoded protein: CAASDGNSPLHF.

This chain connects TRBV27 to TRBJ1-5; 9 bases align to TRBD1. With 6 bases clipped from V and 4 bases from J, the junction kept 10 bases outside the gene matches. The CDR3 totals 16 residues. Germline lookup yields CDR1 MNHEY and CDR2 SMNVEV (reference sequence). CDR3 loop: CASRNLGQGRNQPQHF. Here the CDR3 DNA reads TGTGCCAGCAGGAACCTGGGACAGGGAAGGAATCAGCCCCAGCATTTT.

The rearrangement joins TRBV27 to TRBJ2-7; 8 bases align to TRBD2. CDR1 MNHEY and CDR2 SMNVEV come from the germline V gene (reference sequence). Unmatched junction bases numbered 10, after V lost 2 bases and J lost 7 bases. The length of the CDR3 is 15 residues. CDR3 in amino acids: CASSLVVAGREEQYF. The CDR3 region has the DNA TGTGCCAGCAGTTTAGTGGTAGCGGGAAGGGAGGAGCAGTACTTC.

This chain joins TRBV27 and TRBJ1-5; tentatively, D is TRBD1 (5 bases). The CDR3 totals 14 residues. Deletions cut 3 bases from V and 3 bases from J, with 9 bases between. Germline-derived CDR1 and CDR2 are MNHEY and SMNVEV (reference sequence). The DNA for the CDR3 is TGTGCCAGCAGTTTGATAGGGGACAATCAGCCCCAGCATTTT. It yields the protein CASSLIGDNQPQHF.

V gene TRBV6-5 combines with J gene TRBJ1-3; no firm D call. The V end was cut by 10 bases, the J end by 0 bases, with 13 bases between. Germline V gene lookup returns CDR1 MNHEY and CDR2 SVGAGI. The CDR3 extends over 14 amino acids. The chain's CDR3 is CATHPGNSGNTIYF. For the CDR3, the DNA is TGTGCCACCCACCCGGGAAACTCTGGAAACACCATATATTTT.

This rearrangement joins TRBV19 to TRBJ1-1; no reliable D call. The CDR3 contains 12 residues. Germline loops: CDR1 LNHDA, CDR2 SQIVND (reference sequence). The V end lost 5 bases, the J end lost 5 bases, and 9 bases lay between the germline ends. The CDR3 nucleotides read TGTGCCAGTAGTGGACTGTGGACTGAAGCTTTCTTT. Amino acid sequence: CASSGLWTEAFF. Full variable domain (remainder filled in from reference TRBV19 and TRBJ1-1): DGGITQSPKYLFRKEGQNVTLSCEQNLNHDAMYWYRQDPGQGLRLIYYSQIVNDFQKGDIAEGYSVSREKKESFPLTVTSAQKNPTAFYLCASSGLWTEAFFGQGTRLTVV.

This clone showed up just once. This sequence joins TRBV12-3 or TRBV12-4 and TRBJ1-2; 7 bases agree with TRBD1. The CDR3 has 13 amino acids. V lost 5 bases and J lost 2; bases outside the gene matches: 2. DNA of the CDR3: TGTGCCAGCAGTCGGGACAGCAACTATGGCTACACCTTC. Amino acids: CASSRDSNYGYTF.

The genes are TRBV3-1 (or the pseudogene TRBV3-2) and TRBJ2-1; D may correspond to TRBD1 or TRBD2 (5 bases each). The CDR3 runs 13 residues. Germline V lookup: CDR1 LGHDT, CDR2 YNNKEL (reference sequence). V was shortened by 4 bases and J by 15 bases, with 19 bases between the two germline ends. Here the CDR3 DNA reads TGTGCCAGCAGCCTCCGCAGGGAACTAGACCTGTTCTTC. The encoded protein is CASSLRRELDLFF.

The chain employs TRBV19 and TRBJ1-2; weak D call: TRBD1 (5 bases). The CDR3 extends over 12 amino acids. Looked up from germline, CDR1 is LNHDA and CDR2 is SQIVND (reference sequence). V lost 9 bases and J lost 8, with 16 bases in between. The CDR3 bases are TGTGCCAGCGAGGGAGGGTGGGACGGCTACACCTTC. It specifies CASEGGWDGYTF. The full variable domain, its missing parts supplied by reference TRBV19 and TRBJ1-2, is DGGITQSPKYLFRKEGQNVTLSCEQNLNHDAMYWYRQDPGQGLRLIYYSQIVNDFQKGDIAEGYSVSREKKESFPLTVTSAQKNPTAFYLCASEGGWDGYTFGSGTRLTVV.

This chain links TRBV3-1 (or the pseudogene TRBV3-2) with TRBJ1-1; D is unclear. Per germline, CDR1 LGHDT and CDR2 YNNKEL (reference sequence). V was shortened by 1 base and J by 0 bases, with 12 bases between the two germline ends. The CDR3 contains 16 residues. The CDR3 nucleotides read TGTGCCAGCAGCCAAGGATGGAAGGTTATGAACACTGAAGCTTTCTTT. Residues: CASSQGWKVMNTEAFF.

The gene calls are TRBV5-6 and TRBJ1-4, with D unresolved. Germline loops: CDR1 SGHDT, CDR2 YYEEEE. The ends were cut back, 3 bases at V and 0 bases at J, with 15 bases in the middle. This CDR3 is built from 17 residues. CDR3 nucleotide sequence: TGTGCCAGCAGCTCCCCGCGTATGTCTGCAACTAATGAAAAACTGTTTTTT. It encodes CASSSPRMSATNEKLFF.

This clone was detected only a few times. The V and J genes are TRBV30 and TRBJ1-1; tentatively, D is TRBD1 (5 bases). The CDR3 runs to 8 residues. Germline V gene lookup returns CDR1 GTSNPN and CDR2 SVGIG (reference sequence). The CDR3 reads CAVGEAFF. The CDR3 coding sequence is TGTGCTGTAGGGGAGGCTTTCTTT.

This rearrangement joins TRBV7-9 to TRBJ1-1, with no clear D. With 6 bases removed from V and 3 bases from J, the gap between germline ends came to 14 bases. Germline loops: CDR1 SEHNR, CDR2 FQNEAQ (reference sequence). This CDR3 has 14 amino acids. Here the CDR3 reads CASSHDFGYTEAFF. The CDR3 region has the DNA TGTGCCAGCAGTCATGATTTTGGATACACTGAAGCTTTCTTT.

CDR3 nucleotides: TGTGCCAGCAGTTGGACAGGGGGCTATGGCTACACCTTC. It encodes CASSWTGGYGYTF. This chain links TRBV12-3 or TRBV12-4 with TRBJ1-2; TRBD1 agrees at 10 bases. V lost 4 bases, J lost 4 bases, and 0 bases stayed unmatched. The CDR3 runs to 13 residues.

In this sample, this clone turned up once. The rearrangement uses TRBV14 and TRBJ1-1, with D possibly matching TRBD1 (6 bases). Per germline, CDR1 SGHDN and CDR2 FVKESK. V lost 3 bases and J lost 4, with 15 bases in between. The CDR3 contains 15 residues. The CDR3 bases are TGTGCCAGCAGCCATGGGGACACCTGGGGCACTGAAGCTTTCTTT. This translates into CASSHGDTWGTEAFF.

The rearrangement joins TRBV11-2 to TRBJ2-1; D remains unclear. The CDR3 has 12 residues. From germline, CDR1 is SGHAT and CDR2 FQNNGV. V dropped 8 bases and J dropped 0 bases, with 5 bases sitting between them. CDR3 residues: CASGFSYNEQFF. Written as DNA, the CDR3 is TGTGCCAGCGGGTTCTCCTACAATGAGCAGTTCTTC.

This sequence joins TRBV5-6 and TRBJ2-7; D gene uncertain. The CDR3 totals 13 residues. V dropped 3 bases and J dropped 6 bases, with 13 bases sitting between them. CDR1 is SGHDT, CDR2 YYEEEE, per germline. The CDR3 nucleotides are TGTGCCAGCAGCTCCGATCCCAACGGCGAGCAGTACTTC. Its translation: CASSSDPNGEQYF.

V usage is TRBV23-1 and J usage is TRBJ1-2; TRBD1 matches 7 bases. TRBV23-1 belongs to the ORF category, with a function that is uncertain. This CDR3 contains 16 residues. J gave up 4 bases and V 0 bases, and 8 bases lay outside the gene matches. CDR3 coding DNA: TGCGCCAGCAGTCAATCCCGGGACAGCCATGGCTATGGCTACACCTTC. Translated, it gives CASSQSRDSHGYGYTF.

V and J are TRBV11-2 and TRBJ1-6; TRBD1 matches at 9 bases. From germline, CDR1 is SGHAT and CDR2 FQNNGV. This CDR3 comprises 14 residues. V lost 5 bases and J lost 10; bases outside the gene matches: 6. The CDR3 DNA sequence: TGTGCCAGCAGCACCGGGACAGGGTCCTCACCCCTCCACTTT. Residues: CASSTGTGSSPLHF. The full variable domain, completed using reference TRBV11-2 and TRBJ1-6, is EAGVAQSPRYKIIEKRQSVAFWCNPISGHATLYWYQQILGQGPKLLIQFQNNGVVDDSQLPKDRFSAERLKGVDSTLKIQPAKLEDSAVYLCASSTGTGSSPLHFGNGTRLTVT.

The CDR3 loop reads CAISESVGSVNTEAFF. DNA for the CDR3: TGTGCCATCAGTGAGTCCGTTGGATCAGTGAACACTGAAGCTTTCTTT. V is TRBV10-3 and J is TRBJ1-1, with D unresolved. V was trimmed by 0 bases and J by 0 bases, leaving 11 bases between them. There are 16 residues in the CDR3. Germline V gives CDR1 ENHRY, CDR2 SYGVKD.

This clone is a singleton in its sample. The chain has TRBV9 and TRBJ1-4; D is ambiguous. Trimming shortened V by 3 bases and J by 0 bases, and 9 bases separated the two germline ends. Germline V gene lookup returns CDR1 SGDLS and CDR2 YYNGEE. The CDR3 consists of 15 residues. CDR3 amino acids: CASSASPATNEKLFF. The CDR3 nucleotides are TGTGCCAGCAGCGCCTCGCCTGCAACTAATGAAAAACTGTTTTTT.

This clone was seen more than once but under ten times. This chain connects TRBV6-2 or TRBV6-3 to TRBJ2-2; unclear D gene. V lost 4 bases and J lost 2, with 11 bases in between. The CDR3 is 15 residues long. From germline, CDR1 is MNHEY and CDR2 SVGEGT. The CDR3: CASSSPQTNTGELFF. The CDR3 bases are TGTGCCAGCAGTTCGCCACAGACAAACACCGGGGAGCTGTTTTTT.

The chain recombines TRBV9 with TRBJ2-1; D is perhaps TRBD1 or TRBD2 (6 bases each). Germline CDR1 reads SGDLS; CDR2 reads YYNGEE. This CDR3 is built from 15 residues. Trimming removed 0 bases at V and 5 bases at J, with 12 bases between. For the CDR3, the DNA is TGTGCCAGCAGCGTAGTAGGGGGGAGCGACAATGAGCAGTTCTTC. This encodes CASSVVGGSDNEQFF.